These 26 T cell receptor beta chains originate from one sample sequenced in a study of blood T cell repertoires in COVID-19 (dated by TCRdb to 2019 to 2021). Libraries came from the immunoSEQ multiplex PCR assay. This is the immuneACCESS table as TCRdb keeps it, with only in-frame sequences that have V and J called. A part of the clones is gone; compared with another copy, unresolved V genes explain less than half, and the rest is unexplained. The sample table holds 150,000 to 200,000 clones, of which 65% to 80% were seen once. Around 20% of the sample belongs to the ten largest clones. Sequencing was carried out using PBMCs or T cells enriched from blood (not recorded which). These receptors were obtained from a woman in her 70s in a cohort exposed to, infected with or recovered from COVID-19 (not recorded which).

The J gene is TRBJ2-7, the V gene TRBV5-4, with TRBD1 matching over 8 bases. The CDR3 totals 13 residues. The junction had 5 bases not matched to a gene; V was cut back by 6 bases and J by 3 bases. Germline V lookup: CDR1 SGHNT, CDR2 YYREEE (reference sequence). CDR3 in DNA: TGTGCCAGCAAGGGAGACAGGGGCTACGAGCAGTACTTC. Its translation is CASKGDRGYEQYF.

The chain couples TRBV19 to TRBJ2-1, with 10 bases matching TRBD2. The CDR3 contains 14 residues. Germline lookup yields CDR1 LNHDA and CDR2 SQIVND (reference sequence). The V gene end was trimmed by 5 bases and the J gene end by 9 bases; junction bases not matched to a gene: 7. The DNA of the CDR3 is TGTGCCAGTAGTTTCAGCGGGAGGGTTGGTGAGCAGTTCTTC. Protein product: CASSFSGRVGEQFF.

The chain recombines TRBV6-5 with TRBJ1-2, with 11 bases lining up with TRBD1. The CDR3 has 16 residues. CDR1 and CDR2 (germline): MNHEY, SVGAGI. J was trimmed by 4 bases and V by 4 bases; bases with no gene match: 8. CDR3 coding DNA: TGTGCCAGCAGTTTAGCCGGGACAGGGGGATCCTATGGCTACACCTTC. Translated: CASSLAGTGGSYGYTF.

Only a few counts were recorded for this clone. The chain uses TRBV12-3 or TRBV12-4 and TRBJ1-2; no reliable D call. V lost 8 bases, J lost 2 bases, and 6 bases lay in between. The CDR3 loop spans 11 amino acids. The CDR3 DNA sequence: TGTGCCAGCCACAAGAACTATGGCTACACCTTC. Protein sequence: CASHKNYGYTF.

The V call is TRBV28, the J call TRBJ2-6, with TRBD1 identical over 8 bases. V lost 5 bases, J lost 0 bases, and 3 bases stayed unmatched. The CDR3 runs 16 residues. Germline-derived CDR1 and CDR2 are MDHEN and SYDVKM. The CDR3 bases are TGTGCCAGCAGTACAGGGGGTAACTCTGGGGCCAACGTCCTGACTTTC. Translated: CASSTGGNSGANVLTF.

The chain uses TRBV28 and TRBJ1-6, with TRBD1 matching 7 bases. The germline V gene encodes CDR1 MDHEN and CDR2 SYDVKM. J gave up 8 bases and V 6 bases, and 10 bases lay outside the gene matches. CDR3 size: 15 residues. CDR3 sequence: CASSNTGQVYSPLHF. The CDR3 DNA is TGTGCCAGCAGCAACACCGGACAGGTTTATTCACCCCTCCACTTT.

This clone showed up just a few times. V gene TRBV3-1 (or the pseudogene TRBV3-2) combines with J gene TRBJ2-3; 8 nucleotides match TRBD2. This CDR3 has 16 residues. V trimming: 1 base; J trimming: 3 bases; junction bases outside the gene matches: 6. The germline V gene has CDR1 LGHDT and CDR2 YNNKEL (reference sequence). The CDR3 sequence is CASSQVGTRSTDTQYF. CDR3 DNA sequence: TGTGCCAGCAGCCAAGTCGGGACTAGATCGACAGATACGCAGTATTTT.

The V call is TRBV5-1, the J call TRBJ2-6; 12 bases are a match to TRBD1. Losses at the gene ends were 2 bases for V and 0 bases for J; bases not matched to a gene: 6. Germline V gene sequence: CDR1 SGHRS, CDR2 YFSETQ. The CDR3 length is 19 residues. CDR3 nucleotide sequence: TGCGCCAGCAGCTTCCCGGGACAGGGGGCCCTCTCTGGGGCCAACGTCCTGACTTTC. Translated: CASSFPGQGALSGANVLTF.

The chain combines TRBV5-4 with TRBJ2-5; the D gene is possibly TRBD1 (5 bases). The CDR3 covers 13 residues. Per the germline V gene, CDR1 is SGHNT and CDR2 is YYREEE (reference sequence). Trimming stripped 4 bases from V and 6 bases from J, with 13 bases between. The CDR3 here is CASSLQGGKTQYF. DNA of the CDR3: TGTGCCAGCAGCCTGCAGGGTGGAAAGACCCAGTACTTC. Variable domain in full (rest from reference TRBV5-4 and TRBJ2-5): ETGVTQSPTHLIKTRGQQVTLRCSSQSGHNTVSWYQQALGQGPQFIFQYYREEENGRGNFPPRFSGLQFPNYSSELNVNALELDDSALYLCASSLQGGKTQYFGPGTRLLVL.

This clone came up many times. This rearrangement joins TRBV19 to TRBJ1-1; D is possibly TRBD1 (5 bases). V lost 6 bases, J lost 3 bases, and 8 bases lay in between. Germline V gene lookup returns CDR1 LNHDA and CDR2 SQIVND (reference sequence). The CDR3 runs 12 residues. CDR3 sequence: CASSQGYTEAFF. The CDR3, as DNA: TGTGCCAGTAGCCAGGGCTACACTGAAGCTTTCTTT. Supplemented by reference TRBV19 and TRBJ1-1, the full variable domain reads DGGITQSPKYLFRKEGQNVTLSCEQNLNHDAMYWYRQDPGQGLRLIYYSQIVNDFQKGDIAEGYSVSREKKESFPLTVTSAQKNPTAFYLCASSQGYTEAFFGQGTRLTVV.

The chain is built from TRBV9 and TRBJ1-3; D gene uncertain. V was clipped by 0 bases and J by 1 base, with 8 bases between them. Germline V CDR1 and CDR2: SGDLS, YYNGEE. This CDR3 has 15 amino acids. The CDR3: CASSVVGGSGNTIYF. Written as DNA, the CDR3 is TGTGCCAGCAGCGTAGTTGGCGGGTCTGGAAACACCATATATTTT.

The V and J genes are TRBV5-1 and TRBJ2-4, with 9 bases fitting TRBD1. Germline loops: CDR1 SGHRS, CDR2 YFSETQ. The CDR3 has 14 amino acids. V lost 4 bases, J lost 11 bases, and 10 bases stayed unmatched. The CDR3 bases are TGCGCCAGCAGCAGGGAGTTAGACAGGGGGGTTCAGTACTTC. This gives the protein CASSRELDRGVQYF.

The chain employs TRBV11-3 and TRBJ1-3; 12 positions match TRBD1. Germline V gene data show CDR1 as SGHNT and CDR2 as YENEEA. This CDR3 is built from 17 residues. V was clipped by 5 bases and J by 2 bases; unmatched bases: 7. Here the CDR3 reads CASSRDRGLSAGNTIYF. DNA of the CDR3: TGTGCCAGCAGCCGGGACAGGGGGCTATCGGCTGGAAACACCATATATTTT.

The CDR3 coding sequence is TGCAGCGTTGAAGACGCGACTTATAGGAGCTCTGGGGCCAACGTCCTGACTTTC. The encoded protein is CSVEDATYRSSGANVLTF. This rearrangement joins TRBV29-1 to TRBJ2-6, with D unresolved. Deletions cut 0 bases from V and 0 bases from J, with 15 bases between. In germline, CDR1 is SQVTM, CDR2 ANQGSEA. The CDR3 covers 18 residues.

V is TRBV28 and J is TRBJ2-2, with D hard to call. The V end lost 6 bases, the J end lost 4 bases, and 15 bases lay between the germline ends. Germline assignment: CDR1 MDHEN and CDR2 SYDVKM. CDR3 size: 15 residues. The chain's CDR3 is CASSTRSSRTGELFF. The CDR3 nucleotides read TGTGCCAGCAGCACACGATCTAGTCGCACCGGGGAGCTGTTTTTT.

The chain couples TRBV28 to TRBJ2-1; 7 bases map to TRBD1. Losses at the gene ends were 6 bases for V and 8 bases for J; bases not matched to a gene: 13. This CDR3 has 15 residues. Germline-derived CDR1 and CDR2 are MDHEN and SYDVKM. The CDR3 loop reads CASSPPDRASYEQFF. In DNA, the CDR3 is TGTGCCAGCAGCCCCCCTGACAGGGCCTCATATGAGCAGTTCTTC.

The CDR3 DNA is TGTGCCAGCAGTACTAGCGGGACGAATGAGCAGTTCTTC. This translates into CASSTSGTNEQFF. The gene calls are TRBV6-5 and TRBJ2-1; the match to TRBD2 covers 10 bases. Germline values: CDR1 MNHEY, CDR2 SVGAGI. The CDR3 has 13 amino acids. V trimming: 5 bases; J trimming: 7 bases; junction bases outside the gene matches: 2.

The chain employs TRBV28 and TRBJ1-4; 8 bases line up with TRBD1. V lost 8 bases to trimming and J lost 8 bases; unmatched junction nucleotides: 4. This CDR3 region has 12 residues. Germline values: CDR1 MDHEN, CDR2 SYDVKM. The CDR3 spells CASHGDREKLFF. The CDR3 DNA reads as TGTGCCAGCCACGGGGACAGGGAAAAACTGTTTTTT. The whole variable domain, filled in from reference TRBV28 and TRBJ1-4, reads DVKVTQSSRYLVKRTGEKVFLECVQDMDHENMFWYRQDPGLGLRLIYFSYDVKMKEKGDIPEGYSVSREKKERFSLILESASTNQTSMYLCASHGDREKLFFGSGTQLSVL.

The chain has TRBV5-1 and TRBJ1-6; unclear D gene. The CDR3 sequence is 15 residues long. The germline CDR1 and CDR2 sequences are SGHRS and YFSETQ. V gave up 4 bases and J gave up 5 bases, with 13 bases separating them. CDR3 sequence: CASSPRPGDNSPLHF. The CDR3 bases are TGCGCCAGCAGCCCCCGACCCGGGGATAATTCACCCCTCCACTTT.

As concerns this clone: This may be a read error, as it is one base from a much larger clone. V usage is TRBV12-3 or TRBV12-4 and J usage is TRBJ1-1; no clear D. The CDR3 runs 13 residues. The germline V and J ends were trimmed by 2 bases and 0 bases, with 4 bases remaining between them. The CDR3 region is CASSLQVNTEAFF. CDR3 bases: TGTGCCAGCAGTTTACAGGTGAACACTGAAGCTTTCTTT.

The V call is TRBV7-6, the J call TRBJ1-2, with D perhaps matching TRBD1 (5 bases). Germline CDR1 reads SGHVS; CDR2 reads FNYEAQ. This CDR3 has 15 residues. Trimming took 5 bases from V and 2 from J, leaving 15 bases between them. The CDR3 loop is CASSLGPGVNYGYTF. CDR3 nucleotides: TGTGCCAGCAGCCTGGGGCCGGGGGTGAACTATGGCTACACCTTC.

J is TRBJ2-1 and V is TRBV5-1, with 8 bases matching TRBD2. CDR1 SGHRS and CDR2 YFSETQ come from the germline V gene. The trim removed 1 base at V and 8 bases at J, leaving 8 bases unmatched. This CDR3 has 15 residues. CDR3 DNA sequence: TGCGCCAGCAGCTTGAGTGTATTCGGGGGGGATGAGCAGTTCTTC. It encodes CASSLSVFGGDEQFF.

In this sample, this clone turned up once. The V call is TRBV5-4, the J call TRBJ2-7, with D perhaps matching TRBD2 (5 bases). V gave up 3 bases and J gave up 4 bases, with 17 bases separating them. The CDR3 contains 15 residues. Germline V gives CDR1 SGHNT, CDR2 YYREEE (reference sequence). CDR3 sequence: CASSSPTGSVYEQYF. CDR3 nucleotide sequence: TGTGCCAGCAGCTCGCCCACGGGGTCGGTGTACGAGCAGTACTTC.

J is TRBJ2-1 and V is TRBV30; D is perhaps TRBD1 (6 bases). The CDR3 totals 12 residues. Trimming left V 2 bases short and J 11 bases short, with 13 bases between. The V gene's germline CDR1 is GTSNPN and CDR2 SVGIG (reference sequence). The CDR3 coding sequence is TGTGCCTGGAGTTCTTGGGGGCGCAAGCAGTTCTTC. It encodes CAWSSWGRKQFF.

The table lists this clone with a few counts. The chain carries TRBV5-8 and TRBJ1-5; D remains unclear. This CDR3 has 14 residues. CDR1 and CDR2 (germline): SGHTS, YDEGEE. V lost 7 bases and J 0 bases, leaving 11 bases between the germline ends. Here the CDR3 reads CASVSRNSNQPQHF. Here the CDR3 DNA reads TGTGCCAGCGTCTCGCGGAATAGCAATCAGCCCCAGCATTTT.

The chain links TRBV6-5 to TRBJ1-2, with D maybe TRBD1 (5 bases). V lost 0 bases, J lost 2 bases, and 10 bases lay in between. Germline V CDR1 and CDR2: MNHEY, SVGAGI. The CDR3 sequence is 15 residues long. CDR3 loop: CASSYSIAGNYGYTF. The CDR3 DNA follows: TGTGCCAGCAGTTACTCGATTGCAGGGAACTATGGCTACACCTTC.